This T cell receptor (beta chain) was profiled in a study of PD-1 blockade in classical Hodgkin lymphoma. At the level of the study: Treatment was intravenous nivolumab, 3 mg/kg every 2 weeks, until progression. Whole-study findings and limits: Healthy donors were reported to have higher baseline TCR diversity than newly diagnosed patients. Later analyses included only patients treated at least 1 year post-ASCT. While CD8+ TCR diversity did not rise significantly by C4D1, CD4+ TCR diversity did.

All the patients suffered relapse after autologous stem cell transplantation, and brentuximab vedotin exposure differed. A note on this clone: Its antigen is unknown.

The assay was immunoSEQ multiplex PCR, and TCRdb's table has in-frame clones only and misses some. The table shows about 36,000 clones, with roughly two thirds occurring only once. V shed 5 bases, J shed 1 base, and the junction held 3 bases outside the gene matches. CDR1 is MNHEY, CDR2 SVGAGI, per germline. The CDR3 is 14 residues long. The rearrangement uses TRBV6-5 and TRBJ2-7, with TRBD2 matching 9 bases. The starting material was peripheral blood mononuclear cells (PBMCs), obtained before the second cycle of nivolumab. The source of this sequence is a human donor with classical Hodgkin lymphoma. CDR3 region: CASSKTSGSYEQYF. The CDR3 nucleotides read TGTGCCAGCAGTAAGACTAGCGGATCCTACGAGCAGTACTTC.